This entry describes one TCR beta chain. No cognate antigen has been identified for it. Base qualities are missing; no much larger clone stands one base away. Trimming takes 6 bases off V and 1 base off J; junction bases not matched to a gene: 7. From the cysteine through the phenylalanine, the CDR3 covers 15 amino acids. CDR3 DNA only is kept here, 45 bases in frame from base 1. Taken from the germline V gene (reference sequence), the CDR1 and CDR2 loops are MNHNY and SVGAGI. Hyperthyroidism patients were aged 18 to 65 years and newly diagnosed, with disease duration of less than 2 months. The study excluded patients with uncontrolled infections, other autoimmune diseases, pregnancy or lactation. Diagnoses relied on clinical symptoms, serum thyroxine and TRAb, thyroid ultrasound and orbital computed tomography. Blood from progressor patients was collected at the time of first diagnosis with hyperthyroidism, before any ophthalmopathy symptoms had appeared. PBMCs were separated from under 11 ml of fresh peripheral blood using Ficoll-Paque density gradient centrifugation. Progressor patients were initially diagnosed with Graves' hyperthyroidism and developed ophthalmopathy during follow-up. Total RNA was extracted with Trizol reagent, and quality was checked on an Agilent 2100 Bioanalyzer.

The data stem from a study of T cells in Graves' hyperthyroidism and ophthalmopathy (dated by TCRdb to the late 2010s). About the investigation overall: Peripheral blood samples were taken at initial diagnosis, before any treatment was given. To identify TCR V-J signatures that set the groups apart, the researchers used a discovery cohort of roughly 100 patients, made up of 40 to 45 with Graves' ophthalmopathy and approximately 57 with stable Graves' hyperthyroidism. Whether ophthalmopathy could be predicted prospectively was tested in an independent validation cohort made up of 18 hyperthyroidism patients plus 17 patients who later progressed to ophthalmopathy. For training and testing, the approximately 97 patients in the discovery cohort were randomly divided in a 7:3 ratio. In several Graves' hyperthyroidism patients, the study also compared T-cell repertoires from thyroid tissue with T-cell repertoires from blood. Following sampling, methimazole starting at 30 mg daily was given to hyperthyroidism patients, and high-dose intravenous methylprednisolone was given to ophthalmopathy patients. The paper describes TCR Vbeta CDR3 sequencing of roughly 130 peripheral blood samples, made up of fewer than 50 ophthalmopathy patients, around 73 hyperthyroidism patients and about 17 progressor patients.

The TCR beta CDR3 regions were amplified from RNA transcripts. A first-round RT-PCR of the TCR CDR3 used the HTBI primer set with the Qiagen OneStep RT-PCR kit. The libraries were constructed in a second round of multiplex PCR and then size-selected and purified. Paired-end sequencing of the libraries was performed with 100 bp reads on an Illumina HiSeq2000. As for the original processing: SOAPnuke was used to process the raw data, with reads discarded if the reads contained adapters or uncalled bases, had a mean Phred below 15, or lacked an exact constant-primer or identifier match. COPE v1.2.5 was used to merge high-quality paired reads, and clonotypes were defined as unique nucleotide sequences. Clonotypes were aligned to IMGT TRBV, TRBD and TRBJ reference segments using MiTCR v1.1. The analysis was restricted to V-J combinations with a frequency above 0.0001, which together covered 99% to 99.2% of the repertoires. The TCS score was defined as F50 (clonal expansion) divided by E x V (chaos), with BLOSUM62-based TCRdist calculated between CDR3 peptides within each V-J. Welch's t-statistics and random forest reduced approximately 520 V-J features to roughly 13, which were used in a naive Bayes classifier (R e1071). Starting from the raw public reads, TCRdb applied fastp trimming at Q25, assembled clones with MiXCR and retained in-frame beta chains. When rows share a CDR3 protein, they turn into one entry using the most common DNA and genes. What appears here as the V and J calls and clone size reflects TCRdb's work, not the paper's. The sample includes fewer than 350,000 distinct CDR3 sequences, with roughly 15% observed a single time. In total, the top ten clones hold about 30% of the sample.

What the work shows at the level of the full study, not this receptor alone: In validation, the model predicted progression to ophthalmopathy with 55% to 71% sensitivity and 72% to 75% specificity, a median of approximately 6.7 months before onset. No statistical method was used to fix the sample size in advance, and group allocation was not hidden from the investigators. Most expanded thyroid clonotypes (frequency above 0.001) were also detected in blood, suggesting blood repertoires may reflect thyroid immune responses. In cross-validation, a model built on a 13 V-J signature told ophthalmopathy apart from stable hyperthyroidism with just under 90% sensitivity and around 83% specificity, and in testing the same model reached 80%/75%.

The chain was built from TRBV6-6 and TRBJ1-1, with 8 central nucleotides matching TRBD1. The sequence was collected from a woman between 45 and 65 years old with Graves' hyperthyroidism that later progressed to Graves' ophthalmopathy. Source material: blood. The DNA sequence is TGTGCCAGCAGGGGCCGGGACAGGTCGAACACTGAAGCTTTCTTT. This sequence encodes CASRGRDRSNTEAFF.